One and the same sample provided the 16 T cell receptor beta chains below, sequenced in a study of lymphopenia after photon versus proton radiotherapy. Using immunoSEQ multiplex PCR, the repertoire was profiled, and TCRdb retains in-frame clones only, with some absent. The sample has roughly 30,000 clones; roughly four fifths are singletons. This specimen was peripheral blood, taken from a patient treated with photon-based radiotherapy. Receptors were obtained from a man aged 50 to 60 with gastric cancer.

V is TRBV7-8 and J is TRBJ1-2; 8 nucleotides match TRBD1. The J segment lost 8 bases and the V segment lost 3 bases, leaving 5 bases of the junction unmatched. The CDR3 sequence is 13 residues long. Germline V gene sequence: CDR1 SGHVS, CDR2 FQNEAQ. The CDR3 nucleotides read TGTGCCAGCAGCTTGGACAGGGATCAAGGCTACACCTTC. The encoded protein is CASSLDRDQGYTF.

This sequence joins TRBV11-2 and TRBJ2-5, with a possible D match to TRBD2 (6 bases). This CDR3 comprises 13 residues. V was trimmed by 4 bases and J by 2 bases, leaving 8 bases between them. Germline CDR1 and CDR2: SGHAT and FQNNGV. The CDR3 here is CASSWAGQETQYF. The CDR3 region has the DNA TGTGCCAGCAGCTGGGCGGGGCAAGAGACCCAGTACTTC.

The rearrangement links TRBV10-1 to TRBJ2-1; 9 bases are shared with TRBD1. Germline V gene sequence: CDR1 WNHNN, CDR2 SYGVQD (reference sequence). The CDR3 is 13 residues long. J lost 10 bases, V lost 4 bases, and 5 bases had no gene match. CDR3 bases: TGCGCCAGCAGTGGGGGACAGGGAGGGGAGCAGTTCTTC. Its translation: CASSGGQGGEQFF.

This chain uses TRBV5-1 with TRBJ2-6; D is uncertain. The CDR3 covers 17 residues. V lost 4 bases and J lost 0, with 14 bases in between. From germline, CDR1 is SGHRS and CDR2 YFSETQ. CDR3 nucleotide sequence: TGCGCCAGCAGCGCCACACAGCGTCCCTCTGGGGCCAACGTCCTGACTTTC. Protein product: CASSATQRPSGANVLTF.

The V and J genes are TRBV9 and TRBJ1-1, with D maybe TRBD1 (5 bases). Between the trimmed V and J ends, which lost 3 bases and 4 bases, there was a span of 19 bases. Germline V CDR1 and CDR2: SGDLS, YYNGEE. The CDR3 contains 16 residues. DNA for the CDR3: TGTGCCAGCAGCGAGGGGACTCGGCCATCCTCCACTGAAGCTTTCTTT. Translation: CASSEGTRPSSTEAFF.

The chain uses TRBV5-1 and TRBJ1-3, with D perhaps TRBD1 (5 bases). With 0 bases removed from V and 4 bases from J, the gap between germline ends came to 8 bases. Germline assignment: CDR1 SGHRS and CDR2 YFSETQ. The CDR3 length is 14 residues. The DNA for the CDR3 is TGCGCCAGCAGCTTGGCGGGGGTCGGAAACACCATATATTTT. This encodes CASSLAGVGNTIYF.

The chain employs TRBV19 and TRBJ2-3, with 12 bases aligning to TRBD1. The germline V gene encodes CDR1 LNHDA and CDR2 SQIVND (reference sequence). The V gene end was trimmed by 4 bases and the J gene end by 5 bases; junction bases not matched to a gene: 7. This CDR3 has 16 amino acids. This CDR3 is CASSTLRDRGRDTQYF. CDR3 coding DNA: TGTGCCAGTAGTACTCTCCGGGACAGGGGGCGAGATACGCAGTATTTT.

V and J are TRBV6-5 and TRBJ1-2; D gene uncertain. The CDR3 is 13 residues long. CDR1 and CDR2 (germline): MNHEY, SVGAGI. V was pared by 8 bases and J by 2 bases, with 12 bases between. CDR3 nucleotides: TGTGCCAGCCGACTAGACGGGAACTATGGCTACACCTTC. Translated: CASRLDGNYGYTF.

This clone has only one observation. The gene calls are TRBV5-1 and TRBJ1-1, with a tentative D call TRBD1 (6 bases). This CDR3 has 15 residues. From germline, CDR1 is SGHRS and CDR2 YFSETQ. The V end was cut by 4 bases, the J end by 6 bases, with 19 bases between. The CDR3 spells CASSLKHTGSSEAFF. The CDR3 DNA follows: TGCGCCAGCAGCCTGAAACACACAGGGAGCTCTGAAGCTTTCTTT.

The chain carries TRBV6-4 and TRBJ2-2; D is uncertain. The CDR3 spans 14 residues. The V end lost 1 base, the J end lost 1 base, and 4 bases lay between the germline ends. CDR1 is MRHNA, CDR2 SNTAGT, per germline. The CDR3 bases are TGTGCCAGCAGTGACTACGAGAACACCGGGGAGCTGTTTTTT. This translates into CASSDYENTGELFF.

This sequence joins TRBV27 and TRBJ2-3, with 7 bases matching TRBD1. The CDR3 extends over 13 amino acids. V gave up 8 bases and J gave up 0 bases; unmatched junction bases: 2. The germline V gene has CDR1 MNHEY and CDR2 SMNVEV (reference sequence). Here the CDR3 reads CASGGQSTDTQYF. CDR3 in DNA: TGTGCCAGCGGGGGACAGAGCACAGATACGCAGTATTTT.

The CDR3 loop is CASSSELNTEAFF. The DNA of the CDR3 is TGTGCCAGCAGTTCGGAGTTGAACACTGAAGCTTTCTTT. The chain uses TRBV6-1 and TRBJ1-1; D is unclear. Trimming stripped 5 bases from V and 0 bases from J, with 7 bases between. Germline CDR1 MNHNS, CDR2 SASEGT. The CDR3 is 13 amino acids.

This clone was recorded a few times. The rearrangement joins TRBV2 to TRBJ2-7; 7 bases are shared with TRBD1. This CDR3 has 15 amino acids. CDR1 SNHLY and CDR2 FYNNEI come from the germline V gene. V shed 6 bases and J 6 bases; nucleotides not matched to a gene: 14. CDR3 amino acids: CASRRTGTEGSEQYF. The CDR3 bases are TGTGCCAGCAGAAGAACCGGGACAGAGGGTAGCGAGCAGTACTTC.

This sequence joins TRBV4-2 and TRBJ2-5, with 8 bases matching TRBD2. Germline CDR1 is LGHNA and CDR2 is YNFKEQ. The CDR3 extends over 16 amino acids. With V trimmed by 1 base and J by 2 bases, 6 bases remained unmatched. The CDR3 DNA is TGTGCCAGCAGCCAAGCGAGACTAGCGACTCAAGAGACCCAGTACTTC. The encoded protein is CASSQARLATQETQYF.

This clone was found a few times. The chain recombines TRBV5-6 with TRBJ2-7; D is perhaps TRBD1 (6 bases). Trimming took 4 bases from V and 3 from J, leaving 14 bases between them. The V gene's germline CDR1 is SGHDT and CDR2 YYEEEE. There are 14 residues in the CDR3. For the CDR3, the DNA is TGTGCCAGCAGCCTACCGGACAGAGTCTACGAGCAGTACTTC. It codes for CASSLPDRVYEQYF.

The gene calls are TRBV5-1 and TRBJ2-5; D is perhaps TRBD1 or TRBD2 (6 bases each). Trimming stripped 7 bases from V and 2 bases from J, with 18 bases between. The CDR3 runs to 15 residues. Germline CDR1 is SGHRS and CDR2 is YFSETQ. The CDR3 DNA reads as TGCGCCAGCCAACTAAATGAGGGGGGTCAAGAGACCCAGTACTTC. It is translated as CASQLNEGGQETQYF.